This T cell receptor beta chain came from a study of cytomegalovirus exposure and HLA in healthy donors. Study observations and caveats: Later on, an analysis tied 15,000 or so TCR beta sequences to HLA alleles at 0.05 false discovery rate. Presence/absence analyses rested on an assumption that sequencing depth was roughly uniform across donors. It was reported that the classifier diagnosed cytomegalovirus status with high specificity and sensitivity in both the original and validation cohorts.

Donors were ostensibly healthy at sampling, although undocumented immune exposures were probable. This CDR3 spans 15 amino acids. CDR1 LGHNA and CDR2 YSLEER come from the germline V gene. The junction had 9 bases not matched to a gene; V was cut back by 6 bases and J by 8 bases. Amplification used 60 Vbeta primers and 13 Jbeta primers. Clones were read by immunoSEQ multiplex PCR, and TCRdb kept only the in-frame ones, dropping some. Of around 190,000 clones in the sample, 80% to 85% were seen once. Comment on this clone: The antigen is unknown.

The TCR sequence derives from a woman in her forties in good health and CMV-seronegative. This chain connects TRBV4-3 to TRBJ2-1, with TRBD2 identical over 11 bases. The sample was PBMCs. The CDR3 DNA sequence: TGCGCCAGCAGTCTAGTAGCGGGAGGGCGGGATGAGCAGTTCTTC. Protein: CASSLVAGGRDEQFF.